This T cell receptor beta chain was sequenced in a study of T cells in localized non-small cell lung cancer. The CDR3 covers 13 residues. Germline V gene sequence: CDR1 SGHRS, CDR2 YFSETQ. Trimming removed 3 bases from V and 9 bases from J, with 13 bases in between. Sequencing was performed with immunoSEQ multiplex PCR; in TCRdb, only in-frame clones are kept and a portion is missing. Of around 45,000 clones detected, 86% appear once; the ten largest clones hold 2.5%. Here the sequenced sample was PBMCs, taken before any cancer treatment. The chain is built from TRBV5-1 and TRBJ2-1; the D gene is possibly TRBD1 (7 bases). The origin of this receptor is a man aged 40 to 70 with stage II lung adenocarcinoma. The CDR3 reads CASSSGGPGEQFF. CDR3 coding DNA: TGCGCCAGCAGCTCAGGGGGGCCGGGTGAGCAGTTCTTC.